The 2 T cell receptor beta chains below all came from one sample that was sequenced in a study of tumor and adjacent non-tumor tissue in lung cancer (dated by TCRdb to between 2017 and 2018). To prepare the library, multiplex PCR was applied. The data were produced on an Illumina HiSeq 2500. Following protocols modified from ARM-PCR, the researchers constructed TCRbeta libraries through three rounds of nested PCR with primers (Table S4). In TCRdb, the public reads were trimmed at Q25 with fastp and aligned with MiXCR, with productive beta chains retained. Each entry merges the rows of one CDR3 protein and shows their most common DNA and genes. The sample has about 93,000 distinct CDR3 sequences on record, just over 65% of them singletons. The ten largest make up 18% of the sample. RNA was extracted from bulk unsorted tissue and checked for quality with a NanoDrop ND-1000 and an Agilent 2100. The sample taken for sequencing was lung tumor tissue. The receptors here all came from a man between 60 and 75 years old with non-small cell lung cancer.

The chain joins TRBV11-1 to TRBJ2-1; D is ambiguous. Per germline, CDR1 SGHAT and CDR2 FQDESV (reference sequence). Trimming took 8 bases from V and 8 from J, leaving 19 bases between them. This CDR3 spans 14 amino acids. The CDR3 loop is CASGPMGSRDEQFF. The CDR3 DNA follows: TGTGCCAGCGGACCAATGGGCTCTCGGGATGAGCAGTTCTTC.

This clonotype was recorded many times. This chain joins TRBV5-1 and TRBJ1-1, with unresolved D. Between the trimmed V and J ends, which lost 1 base and 1 base, there was a span of 8 bases. Germline values: CDR1 SGHRS, CDR2 YFSETQ. The CDR3 consists of 14 residues. The CDR3 bases are TGCGCCAGCAGCTTGTCTGGGGAGAACACTGAAGCTTTCTTT. Translated, it gives CASSLSGENTEAFF.